Sequencing of this TCR beta chain was carried out in a study of T cell responses to AZD1222 COVID-19 vaccine. V was trimmed by 2 bases and J by 1 base, leaving 8 bases between them. Germline V gene data show CDR1 as SGHVS and CDR2 as FQNEAQ. The CDR3 contains 14 residues. Measured with immunoSEQ multiplex PCR; TCRdb has only the in-frame clones, and not every one. The repertoire holds some 110,000 clones, approximately 89% seen once, with around 20% in the top ten. This rearrangement joins TRBV7-8 to TRBJ1-2; no clear D gene. Sample: peripheral blood, taken on day 0 of AZD1222 vaccination. The clonotype was recovered from an adult in good health. The CDR3 region is CASSLPGYNYGYTF. The DNA for the CDR3 is TGTGCCAGCAGCTTACCAGGATATAACTATGGCTACACCTTC.